This record looks at one T cell receptor beta chain sequence and its context. The antigen it recognizes is unknown. Within one base of it there is no much larger clone, and no base qualities were kept. This sample was taken from a study of cytomegalovirus exposure and HLA in healthy donors (TCRdb year 2017). Notes on the research overall: An earlier analysis of 587 of the donors reported about 280 Gb of sequence data and 95 million to 130 million unique TCR beta sequences obtained from about 180 million T cells. Roughly 300 gigabases of sequencing data and approximately 92 million unique TCR sequences made up an early release that covered several hundred HLA-typed donors. The genetic ancestry cluster associated with self-reported Caucasian donors included roughly four fifths of the roughly 400 genotyped donors. The aim of the study was to test whether cataloging public T cell receptors could identify signatures of past pathogen exposure. The T cell repertoires of 550 to 850 subjects were profiled by immunosequencing and related to cytomegalovirus serostatus. Besides the first cohort of 666 subjects, a separate validation cohort made up of 120 different subjects was used. The study combined high-throughput TCR immunosequencing, statistical association of individual TCRs with disease status, and machine learning to predict cytomegalovirus infection status. A later analysis re-examined previously published TCR beta repertoires from more than 550 donors and added high-resolution HLA genotyping to investigate patterns of TCR occurrence. The later analysis used no new phenotypic data to find candidate immune exposures, relying instead on TCR beta sequences and their occurrence across donors. In an earlier analysis of 587 of the donors, high-throughput TCR beta sequencing was used to judge whether each TCR beta V gene segment behaved as functional or pseudogenic. Alongside the repertoire data, information on donor age, sex, ethnicity and CMV serostatus was compiled. A later genetic analysis used genome-wide SNP genotypes for about 55% of the 666 donors, treating that subset as a discovery cohort. Every repertoire in the discovery cohort had been generated on one and the same sequencing platform. HLA typing included class I and class II loci at four-digit resolution. Typing coverage varied by locus: roughly 629-640 donors for A, B, C, DRB1 and DQB1; under 550 for DQA1; around 610 for DPA1; roughly 470 for DPB1. Several DR-DQ haplotypes were treated as single units for association and clustering because of strong linkage in the cohort. Among about 400 genotyped donors of the cohort, an average of approximately 240,000 unique TCR beta nucleotide sequences was sequenced per donor, of which roughly 18% were non-productive. Beyond this particular receptor, the publication reports: The cohort was sequenced for TCR beta chains only, and without alpha or paired-chain data the features that could be detected were limited. Most TCR sequences were observed very rarely across donors, whereas some public TCRs were present in many individuals. Cytomegalovirus status was reported to be diagnosed by the classifier with high specificity and sensitivity in both the original and validation cohorts. Because counts were too low, about 18 rarely observed V segments, including chromosome 9 orphons, were excluded from the earlier analysis of 587 of the donors. Presence/absence analyses assumed roughly uniform sequencing depth across donors, an assumption that may not hold. In a later analysis, several top co-occurrence clusters were reported to appear linked to parvovirus B19, influenza, CMV and Epstein-Barr virus. Strong co-occurrence of HLA alleles, especially DR and DQ, made assigning TCR associations to individual alleles difficult. Most CMV-associated TCR beta chains appeared to be HLA-restricted in a later analysis, and the HLA associations seemed to be driven largely by CMV exposure. A total of 150 or so TCR beta chains were listed by the study as associated with cytomegalovirus. It was suggested by the authors that the approach could potentially be generalized to other disease states and immunological phenotypes. For the cohort, immune exposure information was limited to CMV serostatus. Because HLA typing was missing for some donors at each locus, association tests included only the typed subset. Linkage disequilibrium might explain the correlated functional status among segregating V segments, but an unknown experimental factor could not be excluded. An association between a missense DCLRE1C variant and V-gene and J-gene trimming of TCR beta chains was found in a later genetic analysis and replicated in an independent cohort. In vitro tests confirmed that a few of the cytomegalovirus-associated TCR beta chains recognize cytomegalovirus antigens. A cluster of highly shared sequence variants was judged likely to represent a technical artifact of the sequencing pipeline. Specific HLA alleles were associated with more than 15,000 TCR beta sequences at a false discovery rate of 0.05 in a later analysis. In a later analysis, TCR association rates were found to vary across HLA loci, with the most associated TCRs seen for DRB1 alleles and the fewest for HLA-C alleles. According to a later genetic analysis, donors in an Asian-associated ancestry cluster had fewer N-insertions in productive TCRs than the approximately 670-donor mean. A further reported finding was that TCR beta sequences accurately predicted the HLA-A and HLA-B alleles for most subjects in the first cohort. In a later analysis, HLA-associated TCR beta chains were found to be more clonally expanded and to have lower generation probabilities than equally common non-associated chains. Broadly in line with IMGT annotations, most TCR beta V segments showed up in productive rearrangements about 90% or about 30% of the time in an earlier analysis of about 500 of the donors.

In total, more than 500 healthy bone marrow donors made up the cohort. At the time of sampling, every cohort member was nominally healthy, though immune exposures that went unrecorded were likely present. The donor was CMV seronegative and belonged to the group of 350 or so seronegative cohort members. A peripheral blood sample was provided by each donor, and peripheral blood mononuclear cells were used for TCR beta sequencing. The Qiagen DNeasy Blood Extraction Kit was used to extract genomic DNA from the blood cell samples. Library preparation employed the immunoSEQ multiplex PCR assay. A mixture of 60 forward primers for TCR Vbeta segments and 13 reverse primers for TCR Jbeta segments was used in the multiplex PCR. The CDR3 region of rearranged TCR beta genes was amplified from genomic DNA by a multiplex PCR assay. The amplified TCR beta libraries were sequenced on the Illumina HiSeq System as 87-base-pair reads. The paper's data handling went like this. Across the 670 or so repertoires, a later analysis counted tens of millions of unique TCR beta chains, 8.5 million to 12 million of which were shared by at least two donors. To remove PCR and sequencing errors, raw reads were error-corrected and collapsed into unique sequences using a nearest-neighbor algorithm that merged closely related sequences. Alignment of CDR3 sequences to IMGT reference sequences was used to assign V, D and J gene segments. For a sequence to be retained, a match of at least six nucleotides was required to both a V gene segment and a J gene segment. A rearrangement counted as productive if the CDR3 had no stop codons and remained in frame with V and J, and every other rearrangement counted as non-productive. CDR3 was defined according to IMGT convention as the region running from the second conserved V-encoded cysteine to the conserved J-encoded phenylalanine. The earlier analysis of around 640 of the donors excluded sequences that lacked an unambiguous match to a single V gene segment. In an earlier analysis of 450 to 700 of the donors, V segments were called functional above 56.7% productive rearrangements and were called segregating when the between-donor standard deviation exceeded 5%. A statistical classification framework was built to diagnose cytomegalovirus status from the catalog of TCR beta chain sequences. A later analysis assigned V and J genes by comparing TCR nucleotide sequences with IMGT/GENE-DB human TR gene sequences. Using the TCRdist pipeline, a later analysis assigned CDR3 sequences along with most-parsimonious VDJ recombination scenarios. In a later analysis, every TCR beta chain was defined by the combination of its CDR3 amino acid sequence and its V-gene family, and reads without a unique V-gene family were dropped. A later analysis removed nearly 600 highly shared, low-generation-probability nucleotide sequences to deal with suspected cross-contamination and a sequencing artifact. In a later analysis, a clonal expansion index for each public chain was calculated from normalized within-repertoire ranks of inferred template counts. In a later analysis, generation probabilities were computed using a VDJ recombination model fitted to out-of-frame rearrangements, and the results were checked against IGoR. A later analysis scored TCR-TCR, TCR-HLA and TCR-CMV co-occurrence with hypergeometric tests, applying a repertoire-size bias correction to TCR pairs. In a later analysis, false discovery rates were estimated by permuting HLA or CMV assignments 20 times. In a later analysis, co-occurring TCRs were grouped using DBSCAN, with TCRdist sequence similarity added in when clustering inside HLA-allele-positive subsets. Co-occurrence clustering excluded repertoires with fewer than 30,000 or more than 120,000 public chains, plus five with anomalous nucleotide sharing. TCRdb holds this immuneACCESS table with in-frame rearrangements only. Some clones are missing; in checked studies, unresolved V genes explain under half, and the rest has no known cause. That table supplies the V and J calls and clone size; D and trimming were determined from the DNA. The sample includes under 200,000 clones, with roughly two thirds observed a single time. The ten most abundant clones make up under 3.5% of the sample.

The sequence was obtained from a woman in her thirties in good health and CMV-seronegative. The sample taken for sequencing was PBMCs.

The CDR3 region reads CASFGTKEEKLFF. The DNA sequence reads TGTGCCAGCTTCGGGACAAAAGAGGAAAAACTGTTTTTT. This sequence uses TRBV27 and TRBJ1-4; the D gene is possibly TRBD1, with 6 bases matching. From the germline V gene (reference sequence), CDR1 is MNHEY and CDR2 is SMNVEV. Reading from cysteine to phenylalanine, the CDR3 counts 13 amino acids. Just the 39-base CDR3 DNA is kept, in frame starting at base 1. The trim is 8 bases for V and 8 bases for J, with a gap of 15 bases between the germline ends.